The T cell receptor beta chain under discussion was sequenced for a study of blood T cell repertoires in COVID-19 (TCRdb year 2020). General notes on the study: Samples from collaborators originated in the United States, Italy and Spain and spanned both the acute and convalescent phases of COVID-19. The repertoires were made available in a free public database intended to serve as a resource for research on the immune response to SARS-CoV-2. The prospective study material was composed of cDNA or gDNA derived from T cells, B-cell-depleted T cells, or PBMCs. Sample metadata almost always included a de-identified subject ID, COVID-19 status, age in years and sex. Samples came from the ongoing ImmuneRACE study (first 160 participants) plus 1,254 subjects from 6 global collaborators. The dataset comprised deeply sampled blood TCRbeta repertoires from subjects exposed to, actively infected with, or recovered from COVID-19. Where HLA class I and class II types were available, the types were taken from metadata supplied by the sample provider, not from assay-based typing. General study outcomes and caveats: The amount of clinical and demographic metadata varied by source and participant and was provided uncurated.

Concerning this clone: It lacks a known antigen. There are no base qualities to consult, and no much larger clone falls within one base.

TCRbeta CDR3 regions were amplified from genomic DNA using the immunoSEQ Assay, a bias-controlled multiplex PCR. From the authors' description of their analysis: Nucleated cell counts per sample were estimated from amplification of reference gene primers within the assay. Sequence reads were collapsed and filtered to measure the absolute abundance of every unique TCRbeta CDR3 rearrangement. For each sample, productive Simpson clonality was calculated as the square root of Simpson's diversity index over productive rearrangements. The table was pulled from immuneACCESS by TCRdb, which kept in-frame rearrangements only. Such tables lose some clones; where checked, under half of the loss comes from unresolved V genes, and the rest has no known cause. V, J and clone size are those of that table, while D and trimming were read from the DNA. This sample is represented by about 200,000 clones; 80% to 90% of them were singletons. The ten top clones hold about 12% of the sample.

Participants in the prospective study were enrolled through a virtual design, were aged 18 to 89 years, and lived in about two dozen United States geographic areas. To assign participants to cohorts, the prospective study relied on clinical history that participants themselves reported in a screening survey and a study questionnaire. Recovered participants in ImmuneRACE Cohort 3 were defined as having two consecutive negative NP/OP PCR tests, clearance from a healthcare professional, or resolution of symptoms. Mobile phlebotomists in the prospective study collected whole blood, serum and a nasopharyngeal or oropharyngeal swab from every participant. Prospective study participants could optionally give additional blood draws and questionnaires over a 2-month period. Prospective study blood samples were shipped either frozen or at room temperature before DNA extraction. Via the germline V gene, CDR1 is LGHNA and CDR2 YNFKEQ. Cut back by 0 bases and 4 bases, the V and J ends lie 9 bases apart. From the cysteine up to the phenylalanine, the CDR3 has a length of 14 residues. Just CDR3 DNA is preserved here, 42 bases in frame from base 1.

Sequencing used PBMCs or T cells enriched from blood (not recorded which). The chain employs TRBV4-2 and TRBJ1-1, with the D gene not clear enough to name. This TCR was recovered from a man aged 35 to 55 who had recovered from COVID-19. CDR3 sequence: CASSQDPGSTEAFF. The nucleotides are TGTGCCAGCAGCCAAGATCCGGGGTCCACTGAAGCTTTCTTT.